The next 11 T cell receptor beta chains were all read from a single sample in a study of T cells in Graves' hyperthyroidism and ophthalmopathy. Researchers took RNA transcripts and amplified the TCR beta CDR3 regions from them. HTBI primers were used for first-round RT-PCR of the TCR CDR3. TCRdb used MiXCR to reprocess the multiplex PCR reads, holding one entry per CDR3 protein. The sample has roughly 700,000 distinct CDR3 sequences, just over 35% seen once. Sequenced input: blood. The receptors here all came from a woman aged 40 to 50 with Graves' hyperthyroidism.

The chain is built from TRBV19 and TRBJ2-2; perhaps TRBD1 as D (5 bases). Looked up from germline, CDR1 is LNHDA and CDR2 is SQIVND (reference sequence). CDR3 size: 16 residues. Trimming pared 9 bases from V and 5 bases from J, leaving 22 bases between. CDR3 nucleotide sequence: TGTGCCAGCAGTTCCCGCAAGCAGGGCTCAACCGGGGAGCTGTTTTTT. It codes for CASSSRKQGSTGELFF. The whole variable domain, remainder taken from reference TRBV19 and TRBJ2-2, is DGGITQSPKYLFRKEGQNVTLSCEQNLNHDAMYWYRQDPGQGLRLIYYSQIVNDFQKGDIAEGYSVSREKKESFPLTVTSAQKNPTAFYLCASSSRKQGSTGELFFGEGSRLTVL.

As concerns this clonotype: The CDR3 carries no conserved terminal phenylalanine or tryptophan, so it likely arises from a read error. No DNA is shown, since the ends of the CDR3 on it are uncertain; the CDR3 is the one TCRdb lists. This chain links TRBV7-9 with TRBJ2-7; TRBD2 is the table's D call, not checked against the DNA. CDR1 SEHNR and CDR2 FQNEAQ come from the germline V gene (reference sequence). The CDR3 is 8 amino acids long, termini counted. CDR3 sequence reads: CASSLGPS.

The rearrangement links TRBV5-6 to TRBJ1-4, with a tentative D call TRBD1 (5 bases). The CDR3 sequence is 14 residues long. Trimming took off 2 bases at V and 7 bases at J, with 12 bases between the two ends. Germline assignment: CDR1 SGHDT and CDR2 YYEEEE. DNA for the CDR3: TGTGCCAGCAGCTTAGTGGGGCAAGCTGAAAAACTGTTTTTT. Protein: CASSLVGQAEKLFF.

This clonotype was counted a few times. A junction end diverges from the germline sequence, so it may reflect a read error. The V gene is TRBV7-9, the J gene TRBJ1-2; 9 positions agree with TRBD1. Per germline, CDR1 SEHNR and CDR2 FQNEAQ (reference sequence). The CDR3 runs 18 residues. DNA of the CDR3: TGCGCCAGCAGCCAAGAAACGGGACAGGGTAGAGTGCGATATGGCTACACCTTC. This encodes CASSQETGQGRVRYGYTF.

The chain is built from TRBV9 and TRBJ1-2; 7 bases align to TRBD1. V lost 3 bases to trimming and J lost 4 bases; unmatched junction nucleotides: 18. The CDR3 totals 18 residues. CDR1 and CDR2 (germline): SGDLS, YYNGEE. The CDR3 bases are TGTGCCAGCAGCGGTGATGCCCTCCGGGCAGGGGGAACCTATGGCTACACCTTC. Its translation is CASSGDALRAGGTYGYTF.

This clonotype was detected many times. This chain uses TRBV19 with TRBJ2-5, with a weak D call TRBD1 (6 bases). Germline V lookup: CDR1 LNHDA, CDR2 SQIVND (reference sequence). The CDR3 is made up of 13 amino acids. Trimming took 3 bases from V and 4 from J, leaving 9 bases between them. The CDR3 spells CASSMLRGETQYF. The CDR3 DNA reads TGTGCCAGTAGTATGCTCAGGGGAGAGACCCAGTACTTC.

The chain uses TRBV10-3 and TRBJ1-4; TRBD1 aligns across 8 bases. Germline CDR1 and CDR2: ENHRY and SYGVKD. Germline trimming cut 6 bases from V and 3 bases from J; bases unmatched to any gene: 3. The CDR3 spans 14 residues. The CDR3 sequence: CAIRGQGSNEKLFF. The CDR3 DNA is TGTGCCATCAGAGGACAGGGCTCTAATGAAAAACTGTTTTTT.

Ten or more counts support this clonotype. The rearrangement joins TRBV20-1 to TRBJ2-7; 8 bases are shared with TRBD1. The CDR3 has 12 amino acids. V was clipped by 3 bases and J by 5 bases; unmatched bases: 3. CDR1 is DFQATT, CDR2 SNEGSKA, per germline (reference sequence). As DNA, the CDR3 is TGCAGTGCTAGGGGACAGGTTGACGAGCAGTACTTC. Amino acid sequence: CSARGQVDEQYF.

V and J are TRBV20-1 and TRBJ2-2; 11 bases line up with TRBD2. This CDR3 has 16 amino acids. The germline gives CDR1 DFQATT, CDR2 SNEGSKA (reference sequence). V lost 3 bases, J lost 5 bases, and 8 bases stayed unmatched. CDR3 in DNA: TGCAGTGCTAGTCCTAGCGGGAGGCTGGGGACCGGGGAGCTGTTTTTT. This translates into CSASPSGRLGTGELFF.

This clonotype has more than one count but fewer than ten. The rearrangement uses TRBV18 and TRBJ1-2; D remains unclear. The CDR3 totals 13 residues. Germline CDR1 and CDR2: KGHSH and LQKENI. The V end was cut by 3 bases, the J end by 3 bases, with 8 bases between. CDR3 in DNA: TGTGCCAGCTCACCGACGGTTGACTATGGCTACACCTTC. Translated: CASSPTVDYGYTF.

The chain links TRBV7-2 to TRBJ2-7; D is unclear. CDR1 is SGHTA and CDR2 is FQGNSA in the germline V gene. The CDR3 spans 15 residues. V was shortened by 1 base and J by 4 bases, with 14 bases between the two germline ends. The CDR3 region is CASSLECQPTYEQYF. In nucleotides, the CDR3 is TGTGCCAGCAGCTTAGAATGCCAACCCACGTACGAGCAGTACTTC.